These 20 T cell receptor beta chains were sequenced from one sample in a study of CD8 T cells in ankylosing spondylitis. MiXCR, applied by TCRdb to the 5' RACE reads, yields one record per CDR3 protein. The sample has about 42,000 distinct CDR3 sequences, 2.5% to 3.5% seen once. Sequencing input: blood, either unsorted or a sorted T cell fraction (not recorded which). These receptors were collected from a male donor with ankylosing spondylitis or in good health (not recorded which).

This clonotype was seen at least ten times. The V and J genes are TRBV9 and TRBJ1-3; D remains unclear. Trimming shortened V by 2 bases and J by 0 bases, and 6 bases separated the two germline ends. This CDR3 has 14 residues. CDR1 is SGDLS and CDR2 is YYNGEE in the germline V gene. CDR3 bases: TGTGCCAGCAGCGTGGACTTCTCTGGAAACACCATATATTTT. Residues: CASSVDFSGNTIYF.

This clonotype has a count of ten or more. The CDR3 bases are TGTGCCAGCAGCGAGCCCTCGGGCGGCGAGCAGTACTTC. It yields the protein CASSEPSGGEQYF. This chain links TRBV9 with TRBJ2-7; D unresolved. The CDR3 is made up of 13 amino acids. Deletions cut 3 bases from V and 6 bases from J, with 13 bases between. Looked up from germline, CDR1 is SGDLS and CDR2 is YYNGEE. Full variable domain (rest looked up from reference TRBV9 and TRBJ2-7): DSGVTQTPKHLITATGQRVTLRCSPRSGDLSVYWYQQSLDQGLQFLIQYYNGEERAKGNILERFSAQQFPDLHSELNLSSLELGDSALYFCASSEPSGGEQYFGPGTRLTVT.

This clonotype has at least ten counts. The J gene is TRBJ2-7, the V gene TRBV9; the match to TRBD1 covers 11 bases. With 4 bases clipped from V and 2 bases from J, the junction kept 5 bases outside the gene matches. The CDR3 spans 15 residues. Germline V gene lookup returns CDR1 SGDLS and CDR2 YYNGEE. CDR3 bases: TGTGCCAGCAGCCTAGGACAGGGGGCAACCTACGAGCAGTACTTC. Translation: CASSLGQGATYEQYF.

This clonotype was counted ten times or more. The chain joins TRBV9 to TRBJ2-3; perhaps TRBD1 as D (6 bases). Germline V gives CDR1 SGDLS, CDR2 YYNGEE. CDR3 length: 16 residues. V shed 4 bases and J shed 2 bases, with 17 bases lying between them. The CDR3 protein is CASSRFGTRNTDTQYF. CDR3 nucleotide sequence: TGTGCCAGCAGCAGATTTGGGACAAGGAACACAGATACGCAGTATTTT.

In its sample, this clonotype was seen many times. The gene calls are TRBV9 and TRBJ2-1, with 12 bases matching TRBD1. Unmatched junction bases numbered 9, after V lost 1 base and J lost 10 bases. Germline V gene data show CDR1 as SGDLS and CDR2 as YYNGEE. The CDR3 has 16 amino acids. CDR3 sequence (DNA): TGTGCCAGCAGCGTAAACCCGGGACAGGGGGCGGGGGAGCAGTTCTTC. Translating gives CASSVNPGQGAGEQFF.

This clonotype came up many times. The genes are TRBV9 and TRBJ2-7; perhaps D is TRBD1 or TRBD2 (5 bases each). Germline V gene data show CDR1 as SGDLS and CDR2 as YYNGEE. The CDR3 length is 14 residues. Trimming stripped 4 bases from V and 5 bases from J, with 16 bases between. This CDR3 reads CASSQAQGRDEQYF. CDR3 in DNA: TGTGCCAGCAGCCAGGCGCAGGGACGAGACGAGCAGTACTTC.

This clonotype was seen repeatedly, ten times or more. This chain connects TRBV9 to TRBJ2-7; TRBD2 might be the D (6 bases). The germline V and J ends were trimmed by 3 bases and 2 bases, with 9 bases remaining between them. CDR1 is SGDLS and CDR2 is YYNGEE in the germline V gene. This CDR3 contains 13 residues. CDR3 nucleotide sequence: TGTGCCAGCAGCGGCGGGACGACCTACGAGCAGTACTTC. The encoded protein is CASSGGTTYEQYF.

This clonotype was seen at least ten times. The chain couples TRBV9 to TRBJ1-6; D might be TRBD1 (5 bases). From germline, CDR1 is SGDLS and CDR2 YYNGEE. This CDR3 contains 14 residues. V shed 2 bases and J shed 7 bases, with 10 bases lying between them. CDR3 bases: TGTGCCAGCAGCGTGGGGCTATCAAATTCACCCCTCCACTTT. It encodes CASSVGLSNSPLHF.

This clonotype was recorded a few times. The chain has TRBV9 and TRBJ2-6; 7 bases are shared with TRBD2. The V gene's germline CDR1 is SGDLS and CDR2 YYNGEE. V shed 1 base, J shed 0 bases, and the junction held 4 bases outside the gene matches. The CDR3 length is 17 residues. CDR3 sequence reads: CASSVSGGSSGANVLTF. CDR3 sequence (DNA): TGTGCCAGCAGCGTATCGGGCGGGAGCTCTGGGGCCAACGTCCTGACTTTC.

This clonotype occurred many times. The chain employs TRBV9 and TRBJ2-5; no reliable D call. Germline values: CDR1 SGDLS, CDR2 YYNGEE. The V end was cut by 2 bases, the J end by 1 base, with 12 bases between. This CDR3 contains 15 residues. Written as DNA, the CDR3 is TGTGCCAGCAGCGTGGGGATCGTGGGCCAAGAGACCCAGTACTTC. It is translated as CASSVGIVGQETQYF.

Ten or more counts support this clonotype. This rearrangement joins TRBV9 to TRBJ1-1, with 8 bases aligning to TRBD1. Germline V gives CDR1 SGDLS, CDR2 YYNGEE. The CDR3 is 16 amino acids. After removal of 0 bases from V and 1 base from J, the junction contained 5 bases not matched to a gene. The CDR3 here is CASSVDPGTGNTEAFF. The CDR3, as DNA: TGTGCCAGCAGCGTAGATCCCGGGACAGGGAACACTGAAGCTTTCTTT. Full variable domain (rest looked up from reference TRBV9 and TRBJ1-1): DSGVTQTPKHLITATGQRVTLRCSPRSGDLSVYWYQQSLDQGLQFLIQYYNGEERAKGNILERFSAQQFPDLHSELNLSSLELGDSALYFCASSVDPGTGNTEAFFGQGTRLTVV.

This clonotype was picked up many times. This chain uses TRBV9 with TRBJ2-7, with 8 bases lining up with TRBD1. CDR3 size: 15 residues. Germline CDR1 reads SGDLS; CDR2 reads YYNGEE. Trimming took 4 bases from V and 4 from J; bases not matched to a gene: 10. CDR3 residues: CASSRGQGISYEQYF. The CDR3 DNA follows: TGTGCCAGCAGCCGTGGACAGGGAATTTCTTACGAGCAGTACTTC.

Many counts were recorded for this clonotype. The genes are TRBV9 and TRBJ2-2, with D perhaps TRBD1 or TRBD2 (5 bases each). V was trimmed by 2 bases and J by 4 bases, leaving 12 bases between them. The CDR3 covers 15 residues. Germline V gene data show CDR1 as SGDLS and CDR2 as YYNGEE. CDR3 DNA sequence: TGTGCCAGCAGCGTTACTTGGGGGAGCACCGGGGAGCTGTTTTTT. Translated, it gives CASSVTWGSTGELFF. Together with reference TRBV9 and TRBJ2-2, the CDR3 gives the full variable domain: DSGVTQTPKHLITATGQRVTLRCSPRSGDLSVYWYQQSLDQGLQFLIQYYNGEERAKGNILERFSAQQFPDLHSELNLSSLELGDSALYFCASSVTWGSTGELFFGEGSRLTVL.

This clonotype showed up many times. The chain uses TRBV9 and TRBJ2-3; tentatively, D is TRBD2 (7 bases). The CDR3 consists of 18 residues. CDR1 is SGDLS and CDR2 is YYNGEE in the germline V gene. V was shortened by 3 bases and J by 6 bases, with 26 bases between the two germline ends. CDR3 protein: CASSARGGSAGSGDTQYF. The DNA for the CDR3 is TGTGCCAGCAGCGCGCGAGGGGGATCAGCGGGAAGCGGGGATACGCAGTATTTT.

This clonotype has a count of ten or more. The V gene is TRBV9, the J gene TRBJ1-2; D unresolved. V lost 1 base, J lost 8 bases, and 18 bases lay in between. There are 15 residues in the CDR3. The germline gives CDR1 SGDLS, CDR2 YYNGEE. The CDR3 DNA reads as TGTGCCAGCAGCGTATCGGCCGGGTCCGGGTCAGGCTACACCTTC. Its protein is CASSVSAGSGSGYTF.

Many counts were recorded for this clonotype. The genes are TRBV9 and TRBJ1-3; no definite D call. Germline V gene data show CDR1 as SGDLS and CDR2 as YYNGEE. V dropped 4 bases and J dropped 4 bases, with 12 bases sitting between them. The CDR3 contains 14 residues. The CDR3 is CASSPGNPGNTIYF. CDR3 coding DNA: TGTGCCAGCAGCCCCGGGAACCCCGGAAACACCATATATTTT.

This clonotype was counted at least ten times. This rearrangement joins TRBV9 to TRBJ2-7; 12 bases fit TRBD2. Germline loops: CDR1 SGDLS, CDR2 YYNGEE. With 4 bases clipped from V and 3 bases from J, the junction kept 8 bases outside the gene matches. This CDR3 contains 16 residues. The CDR3 DNA sequence: TGTGCCAGCAGCCCGCGACTAGCGGGAGATCTCTACGAGCAGTACTTC. Protein product: CASSPRLAGDLYEQYF.

This clonotype was counted many times. V gene TRBV9 combines with J gene TRBJ2-3; D gene unclear. Trimming left V 4 bases short and J 1 base short, with 4 bases between. Germline V gene data show CDR1 as SGDLS and CDR2 as YYNGEE. CDR3 length: 12 residues. In nucleotides, the CDR3 is TGTGCCAGCAGCCCCGGCACAGATACGCAGTATTTT. The encoded protein is CASSPGTDTQYF.

This clonotype was seen many times. The chain has TRBV9 and TRBJ2-2; D uncertain. This CDR3 contains 13 residues. Trimming removed 3 bases from V and 6 bases from J, with 9 bases in between. Germline CDR1 and CDR2: SGDLS and YYNGEE. CDR3 DNA: TGTGCCAGCAGCGCCTCCCCGGCCGGGGAGCTGTTTTTT. Translation: CASSASPAGELFF.

This clonotype has at least ten counts. J is TRBJ1-2 and V is TRBV9; possible D gene TRBD1, 6 bases. This CDR3 has 14 amino acids. With 0 bases removed from V and 5 bases from J, the gap between germline ends came to 11 bases. The germline gives CDR1 SGDLS, CDR2 YYNGEE. The CDR3 spells CASSVGGQWYGYTF. CDR3 in DNA: TGTGCCAGCAGCGTAGGTGGACAGTGGTATGGCTACACCTTC.